This T cell receptor beta chain stems from a study of blood T cell repertoires in COVID-19. Original analysis: How many nucleated cells were present was estimated from reference gene primer amplification. Assay used: immunoSEQ multiplex PCR; TCRdb lists only in-frame clones, some missing. The V and J calls and the clone size are those of that table, but D and trimming were determined from the DNA. The top ten hold under 8% of the sample, which has under 95,000 clones, around 87% seen once. Germline CDR1 reads LGHNA; CDR2 reads YSLEER. The CDR3 covers 15 residues. Trimming removed 4 bases from V and 7 bases from J; junction bases left unmatched: 5.

V usage is TRBV4-3 and J usage is TRBJ1-6; 9 nucleotides match TRBD1. The sequence derives from a human donor with acute or convalescent COVID-19. The donor label of this sample is uncertain. Specimen: peripheral blood. CDR3 sequence reads: CASSPGQGSNSPLHF. CDR3 DNA sequence: TGCGCCAGCAGCCCCGGACAGGGGAGCAATTCACCCCTCCACTTT.